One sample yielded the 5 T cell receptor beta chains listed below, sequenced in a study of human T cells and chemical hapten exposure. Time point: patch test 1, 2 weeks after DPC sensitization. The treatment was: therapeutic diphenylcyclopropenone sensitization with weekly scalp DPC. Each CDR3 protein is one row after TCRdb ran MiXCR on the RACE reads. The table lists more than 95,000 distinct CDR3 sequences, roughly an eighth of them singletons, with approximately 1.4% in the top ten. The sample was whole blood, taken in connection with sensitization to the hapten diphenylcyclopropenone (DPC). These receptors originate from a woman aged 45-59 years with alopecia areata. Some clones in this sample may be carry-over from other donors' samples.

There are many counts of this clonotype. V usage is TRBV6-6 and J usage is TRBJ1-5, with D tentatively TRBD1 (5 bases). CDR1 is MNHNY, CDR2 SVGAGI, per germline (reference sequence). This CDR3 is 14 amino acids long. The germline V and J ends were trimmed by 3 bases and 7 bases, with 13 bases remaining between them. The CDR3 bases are TGTGCCAGCAGTTATGGGGGTACGGGACAGCCCCAGCATTTT. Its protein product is CASSYGGTGQPQHF.

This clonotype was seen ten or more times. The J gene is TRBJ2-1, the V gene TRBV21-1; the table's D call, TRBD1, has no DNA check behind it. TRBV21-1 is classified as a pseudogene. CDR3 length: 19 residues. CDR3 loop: CASRGTDSQTGSWSNEQFF. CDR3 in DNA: TGTGCCAGCCGCGGGACCGACTCCCAAACGGGGTCGTGGAGCAATGAGCAGTTCTTC.

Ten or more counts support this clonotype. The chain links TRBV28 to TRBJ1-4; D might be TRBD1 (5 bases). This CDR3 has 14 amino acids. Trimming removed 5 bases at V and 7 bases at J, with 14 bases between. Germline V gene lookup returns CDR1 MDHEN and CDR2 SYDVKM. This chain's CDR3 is CASSVGGRSEKLFF. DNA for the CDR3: TGTGCCAGCAGTGTTGGGGGGAGAAGTGAAAAACTGTTTTTT.

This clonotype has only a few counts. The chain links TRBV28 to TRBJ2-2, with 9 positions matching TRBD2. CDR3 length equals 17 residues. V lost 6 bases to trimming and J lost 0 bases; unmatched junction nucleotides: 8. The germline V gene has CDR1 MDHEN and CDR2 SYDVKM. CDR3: CASSLAGAYANTGELFF. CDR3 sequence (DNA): TGTGCCAGCAGCTTAGCGGGGGCATATGCGAACACCGGGGAGCTGTTTTTT.

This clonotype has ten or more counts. In nucleotides, the CDR3 is TGTGCCAGCAGCTTAGCAGGGGACTCCTACGAGCAGTACTTC. It yields the protein CASSLAGDSYEQYF. The chain carries TRBV7-9 and TRBJ2-7, with D tentatively TRBD1 (5 bases). V shed 0 bases and J shed 0 bases, with 6 bases lying between them. Germline V gives CDR1 SEHNR, CDR2 FQNEAQ (reference sequence). This CDR3 spans 14 amino acids.